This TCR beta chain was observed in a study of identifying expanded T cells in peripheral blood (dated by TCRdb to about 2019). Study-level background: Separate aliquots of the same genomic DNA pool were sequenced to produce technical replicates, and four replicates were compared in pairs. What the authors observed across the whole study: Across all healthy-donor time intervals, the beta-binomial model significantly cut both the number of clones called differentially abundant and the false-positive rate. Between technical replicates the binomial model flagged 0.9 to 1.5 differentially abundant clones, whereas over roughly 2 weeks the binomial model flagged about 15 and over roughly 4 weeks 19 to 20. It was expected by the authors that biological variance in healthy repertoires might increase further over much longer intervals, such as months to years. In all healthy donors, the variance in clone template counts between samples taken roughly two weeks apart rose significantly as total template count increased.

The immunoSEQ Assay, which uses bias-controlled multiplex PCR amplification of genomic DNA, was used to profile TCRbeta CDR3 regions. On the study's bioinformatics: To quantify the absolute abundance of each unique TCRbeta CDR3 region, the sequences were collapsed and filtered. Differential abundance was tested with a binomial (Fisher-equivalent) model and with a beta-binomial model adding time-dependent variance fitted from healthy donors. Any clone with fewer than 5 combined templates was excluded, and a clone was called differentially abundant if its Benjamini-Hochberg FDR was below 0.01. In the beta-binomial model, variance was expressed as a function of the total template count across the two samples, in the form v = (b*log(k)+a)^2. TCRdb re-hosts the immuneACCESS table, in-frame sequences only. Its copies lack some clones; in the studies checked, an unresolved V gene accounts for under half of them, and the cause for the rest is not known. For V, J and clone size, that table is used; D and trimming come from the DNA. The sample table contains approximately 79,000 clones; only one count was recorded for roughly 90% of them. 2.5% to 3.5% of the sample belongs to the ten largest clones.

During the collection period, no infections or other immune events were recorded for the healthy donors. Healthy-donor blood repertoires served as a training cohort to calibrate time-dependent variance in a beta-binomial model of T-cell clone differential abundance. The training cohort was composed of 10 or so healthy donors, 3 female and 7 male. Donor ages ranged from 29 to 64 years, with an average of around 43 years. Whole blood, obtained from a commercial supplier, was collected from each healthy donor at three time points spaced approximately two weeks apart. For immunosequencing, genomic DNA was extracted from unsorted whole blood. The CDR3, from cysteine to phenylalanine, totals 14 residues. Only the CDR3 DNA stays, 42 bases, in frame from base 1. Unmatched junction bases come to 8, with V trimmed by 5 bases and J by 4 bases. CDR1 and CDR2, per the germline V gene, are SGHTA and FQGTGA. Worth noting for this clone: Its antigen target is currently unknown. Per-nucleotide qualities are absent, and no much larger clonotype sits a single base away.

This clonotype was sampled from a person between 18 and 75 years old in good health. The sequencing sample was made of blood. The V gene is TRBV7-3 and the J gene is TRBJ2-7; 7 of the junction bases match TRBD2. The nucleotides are TGTGCCAGCAGCCCGACGGGGGGTCGGTACGAGCAGTACTTC. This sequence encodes CASSPTGGRYEQYF.